The entry that follows covers one T cell receptor beta chain sequence. This sample is part of a study of blood T cell repertoires in COVID-19. TCRdb's table, derived via immunoSEQ multiplex PCR, lists solely in-frame clones and lacks some. The table has over 300,000 clones, over 75% seen once. The sequence was collected from a man aged 25 to 40 who had recovered from COVID-19. The material sequenced was PBMCs or T cells enriched from blood (not recorded which).

CDR3 sequence: CASSSKTSPDTQYF. The CDR3 DNA follows: TGCGCCAGCAGCTCGAAGACTAGCCCAGATACGCAGTATTTT. V usage is TRBV5-1 and J usage is TRBJ2-3; TRBD2 matches at 7 bases. The V segment lost 3 bases and the J segment 4 bases; nucleotides outside the gene matches: 5. CDR3 length: 14 amino acids. The germline V gene has CDR1 SGHRS and CDR2 YFSETQ.